This is a list of T cell receptor beta chains from one sample in a study of blood T cell repertoires in COVID-19. Libraries were prepared by immunoSEQ multiplex PCR; TCRdb keeps only in-frame clonotypes and omits some of them. The sample yields approximately 170,000 clones, around 87% seen once. Specimen: peripheral blood. The receptors shown here come from a man aged 18 to 30 with active or convalescent COVID-19. Both conserved end residues are part of each CDR3.

TRBV5-1	TRBJ1-2	CASSFYLVQADGYTF
TRBV2	TRBJ1-1	CASSEGGQINEAFF
TRBV15	TRBJ2-7	CATSRGGTSMYEQYF
TRBV2	TRBJ1-5	CASEATYSNQPQHF
TRBV27	TRBJ2-3	CASSPVAVTDTQYF
TRBV7-2	TRBJ2-5	CASSPGISGETQYF
TRBV2	TRBJ2-1	CASRRAGSSSYNEQFF
TRBV13	TRBJ1-5	CASSLGQGAVIGQPQHF
TRBV7-2	TRBJ2-2	CASSTRQGKNTGELFF
TRBV5-1	TRBJ2-1	CASSLEVAGGSYNEQFF
TRBV27	TRBJ1-2	CASSLSVITGDYGYTF
TRBV6-5	TRBJ2-3	CASSPIAGGPDTQYF
TRBV4-2	TRBJ1-4	CASSQGTTGTTNEKLFF
TRBV9	TRBJ1-2	CASSWTTGGKYGYTF
TRBV28	TRBJ1-1	CASSPSQGFTEAFF
TRBV18	TRBJ1-5	CASSLGQVEYSNQPQHF
TRBV11-3	TRBJ2-2	CASSFPSGNTGELFF
TRBV24-1	TRBJ1-1	CATSGATGTEAFF
TRBV20-1	TRBJ1-5	CSASGRGNQPQHF
TRBV11-3	TRBJ2-5	CASNGRDVETQYF
TRBV5-4	TRBJ1-6	CASSLNTGSSYNSPLHF
TRBV4-2	TRBJ2-7	CASSRAGSSYEQYF
TRBV19	TRBJ1-5	CASSHRGIGQPQHF
TRBV2	TRBJ1-1	CASKSTRTGASNTEAFF
TRBV7-2	TRBJ2-1	CASSLGAGISYNEQFF
TRBV7-2	TRBJ2-3	CASSPSTDTQYF
TRBV4-3	TRBJ2-1	CASSQRLAPYNEQFF
TRBV6-4	TRBJ2-3	CASSDSIAGGPDTQYF
TRBV14	TRBJ1-2	CASSPAGTGGVYYGYTF
TRBV10-3	TRBJ2-3	CAISESRGSTDTQYF
TRBV12-5	TRBJ1-3	CARTRTGSGNTIYF
TRBV6-5	TRBJ1-3	CASSMGHSGNTIYF
TRBV7-9	TRBJ1-4	CASSQPGHLAPEEKLFF
TRBV15	TRBJ1-2	CATSRDPGQHGYTF
TRBV12-5	TRBJ1-1	CASGLYPTGLGNTEAFF